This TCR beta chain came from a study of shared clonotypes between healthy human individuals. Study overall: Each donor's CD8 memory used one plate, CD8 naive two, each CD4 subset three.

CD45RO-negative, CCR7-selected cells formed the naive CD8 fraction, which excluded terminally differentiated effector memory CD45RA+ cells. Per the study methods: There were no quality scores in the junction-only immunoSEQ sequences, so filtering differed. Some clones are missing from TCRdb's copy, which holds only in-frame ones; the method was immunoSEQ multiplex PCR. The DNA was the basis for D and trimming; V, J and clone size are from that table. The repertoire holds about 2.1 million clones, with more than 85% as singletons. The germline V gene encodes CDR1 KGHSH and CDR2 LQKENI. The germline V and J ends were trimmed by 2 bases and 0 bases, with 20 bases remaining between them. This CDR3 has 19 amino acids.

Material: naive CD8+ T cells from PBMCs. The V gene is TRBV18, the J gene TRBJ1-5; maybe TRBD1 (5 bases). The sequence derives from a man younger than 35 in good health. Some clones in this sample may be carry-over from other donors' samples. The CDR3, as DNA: TGTGCCAGCTCACCATCCCAGTTTCGGGGGGTACATAGCAATCAGCCCCAGCATTTT. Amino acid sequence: CASSPSQFRGVHSNQPQHF.